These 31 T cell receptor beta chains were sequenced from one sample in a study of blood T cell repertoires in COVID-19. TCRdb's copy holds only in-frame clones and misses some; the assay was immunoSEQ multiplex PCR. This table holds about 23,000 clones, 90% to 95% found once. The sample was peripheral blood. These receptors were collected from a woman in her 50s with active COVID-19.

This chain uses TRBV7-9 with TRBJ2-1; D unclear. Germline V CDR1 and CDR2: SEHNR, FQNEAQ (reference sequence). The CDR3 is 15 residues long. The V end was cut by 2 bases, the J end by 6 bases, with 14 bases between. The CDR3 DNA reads TGTGCCAGCAGCTTAAGTACCGTAAGCGTCAATGAGCAGTTCTTC. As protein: CASSLSTVSVNEQFF.

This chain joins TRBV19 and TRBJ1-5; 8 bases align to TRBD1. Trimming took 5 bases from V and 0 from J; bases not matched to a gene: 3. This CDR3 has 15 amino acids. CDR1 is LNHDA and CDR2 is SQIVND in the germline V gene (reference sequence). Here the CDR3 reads CASSSGTGSNQPQHF. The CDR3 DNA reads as TGTGCCAGTAGTTCCGGGACAGGTAGCAATCAGCCCCAGCATTTT.

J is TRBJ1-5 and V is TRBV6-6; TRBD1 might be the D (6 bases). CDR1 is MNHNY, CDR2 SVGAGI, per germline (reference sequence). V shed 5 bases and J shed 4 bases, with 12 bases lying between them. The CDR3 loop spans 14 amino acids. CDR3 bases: TGTGCCAGCAGTCGGGACATAGGGAATCAGCCCCAGCATTTT. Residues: CASSRDIGNQPQHF.

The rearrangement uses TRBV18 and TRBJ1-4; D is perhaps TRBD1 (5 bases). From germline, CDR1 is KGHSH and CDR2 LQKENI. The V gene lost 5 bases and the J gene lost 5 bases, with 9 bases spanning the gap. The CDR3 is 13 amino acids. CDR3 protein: CASSGTGNEKLFF. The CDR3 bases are TGTGCCAGCTCAGGAACAGGAAATGAAAAACTGTTTTTT.

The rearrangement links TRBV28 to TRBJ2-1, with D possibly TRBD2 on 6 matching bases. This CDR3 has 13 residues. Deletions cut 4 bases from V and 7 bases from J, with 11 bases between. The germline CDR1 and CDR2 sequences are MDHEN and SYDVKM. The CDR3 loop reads CASSWDSQNEQFF. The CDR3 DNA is TGTGCCAGCAGTTGGGACTCGCAAAATGAGCAGTTCTTC.

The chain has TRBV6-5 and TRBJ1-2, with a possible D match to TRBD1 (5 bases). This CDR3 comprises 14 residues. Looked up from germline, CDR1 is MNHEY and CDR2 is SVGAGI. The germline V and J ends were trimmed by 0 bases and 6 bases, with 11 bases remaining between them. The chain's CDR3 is CASSYSRGGNGYTF. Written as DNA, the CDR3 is TGTGCCAGCAGTTACTCGAGGGGCGGGAATGGCTACACCTTC.

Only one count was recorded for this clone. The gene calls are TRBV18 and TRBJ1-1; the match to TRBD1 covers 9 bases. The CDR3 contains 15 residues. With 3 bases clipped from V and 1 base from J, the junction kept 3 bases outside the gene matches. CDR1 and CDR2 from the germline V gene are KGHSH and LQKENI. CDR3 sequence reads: CASSPVTGGNTEAFF. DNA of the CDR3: TGTGCCAGCTCACCCGTGACAGGGGGGAACACTGAAGCTTTCTTT. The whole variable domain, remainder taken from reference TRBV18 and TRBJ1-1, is NAGVMQNPRHLVRRRGQEARLRCSPMKGHSHVYWYRQLPEEGLKFMVYLQKENIIDESGMPKERFSAEFPKEGPSILRIQQVVRGDSAAYFCASSPVTGGNTEAFFGQGTRLTVV.

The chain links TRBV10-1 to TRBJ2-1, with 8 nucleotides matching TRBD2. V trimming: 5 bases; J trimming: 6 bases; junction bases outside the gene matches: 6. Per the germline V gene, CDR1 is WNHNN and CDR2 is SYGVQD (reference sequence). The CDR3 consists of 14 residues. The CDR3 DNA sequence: TGCGCCAGCAGTACTAGCGGCCCCGGCAATGAGCAGTTCTTC. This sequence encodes CASSTSGPGNEQFF.

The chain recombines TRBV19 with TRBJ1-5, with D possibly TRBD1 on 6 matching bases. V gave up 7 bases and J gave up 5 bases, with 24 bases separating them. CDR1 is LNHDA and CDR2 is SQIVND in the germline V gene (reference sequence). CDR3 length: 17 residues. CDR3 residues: CASTSQGAVGHHQPQHF. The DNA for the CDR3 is TGTGCCAGTACATCACAGGGTGCGGTGGGACATCATCAGCCCCAGCATTTT. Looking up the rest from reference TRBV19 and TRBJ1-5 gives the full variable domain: DGGITQSPKYLFRKEGQNVTLSCEQNLNHDAMYWYRQDPGQGLRLIYYSQIVNDFQKGDIAEGYSVSREKKESFPLTVTSAQKNPTAFYLCASTSQGAVGHHQPQHFGDGTRLSIL.

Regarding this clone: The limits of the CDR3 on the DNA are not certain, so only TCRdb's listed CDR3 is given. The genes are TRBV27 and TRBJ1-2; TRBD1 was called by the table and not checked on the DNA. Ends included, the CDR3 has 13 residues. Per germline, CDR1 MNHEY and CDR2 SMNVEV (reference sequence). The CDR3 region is CASNWVGQGAMTF.

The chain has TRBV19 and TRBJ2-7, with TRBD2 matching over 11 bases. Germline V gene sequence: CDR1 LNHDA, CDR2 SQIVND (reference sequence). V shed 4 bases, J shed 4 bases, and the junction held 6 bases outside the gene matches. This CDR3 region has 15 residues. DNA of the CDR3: TGTGCCAGTAGTAGCTCCGGGACTAGCGGTTACGAGCAGTACTTC. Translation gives CASSSSGTSGYEQYF.

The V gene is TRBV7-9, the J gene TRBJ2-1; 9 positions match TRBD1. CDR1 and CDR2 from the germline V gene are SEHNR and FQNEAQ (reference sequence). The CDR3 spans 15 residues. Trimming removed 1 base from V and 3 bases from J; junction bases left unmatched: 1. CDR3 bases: TGTGCCAGCAGCTTAGGGACAGGGGTCTACAATGAGCAGTTCTTC. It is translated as CASSLGTGVYNEQFF. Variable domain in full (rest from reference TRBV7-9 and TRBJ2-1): DTGVSQNPRHKITKRGQNVTFRCDPISEHNRLYWYRQTLGQGPEFLTYFQNEAQLEKSRLLSDRFSAERPKGSFSTLEIQRTEQGDSAMYLCASSLGTGVYNEQFFGPGTRLTVL.

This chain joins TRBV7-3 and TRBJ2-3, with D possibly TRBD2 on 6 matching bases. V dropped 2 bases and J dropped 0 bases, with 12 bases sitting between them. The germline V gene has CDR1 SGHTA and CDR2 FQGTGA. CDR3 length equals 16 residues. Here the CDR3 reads CASSLFPSESTDTQYF. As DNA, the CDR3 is TGTGCCAGCAGCTTATTCCCTAGCGAGAGCACAGATACGCAGTATTTT. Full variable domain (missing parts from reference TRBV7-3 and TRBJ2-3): GAGVSQTPSNKVTEKGKYVELRCDPISGHTALYWYRQSLGQGPEFLIYFQGTGAADDSGLPNDRFFAVRPEGSVSTLKIQRTERGDSAVYLCASSLFPSESTDTQYFGPGTRLTVL.

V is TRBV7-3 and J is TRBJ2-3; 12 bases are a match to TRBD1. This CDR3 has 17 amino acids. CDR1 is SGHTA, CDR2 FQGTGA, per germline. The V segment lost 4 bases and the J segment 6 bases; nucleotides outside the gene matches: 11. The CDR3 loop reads CASSSPGTGGIYDTQYF. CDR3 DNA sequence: TGTGCCAGCAGCTCTCCGGGGACAGGGGGCATTTACGATACGCAGTATTTT.

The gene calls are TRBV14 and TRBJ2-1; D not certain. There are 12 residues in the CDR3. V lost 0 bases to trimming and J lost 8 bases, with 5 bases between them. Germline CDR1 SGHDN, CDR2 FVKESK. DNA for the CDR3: TGTGCCAGCAGCCAAGAGGCTCATGAGCAGTTCTTC. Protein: CASSQEAHEQFF.

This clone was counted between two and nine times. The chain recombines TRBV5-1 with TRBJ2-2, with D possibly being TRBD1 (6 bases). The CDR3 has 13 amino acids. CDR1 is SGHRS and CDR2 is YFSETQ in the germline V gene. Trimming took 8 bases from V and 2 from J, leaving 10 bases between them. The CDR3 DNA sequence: TGCGCCAGTTCGACAGGCAACACCGGGGAGCTGTTTTTT. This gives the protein CASSTGNTGELFF.

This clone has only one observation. In DNA form, the CDR3 reads TGTGCCAGCAGTTTAGCAGGGGCACACTCGAACACCGGGGAGCTGTTTTTT. Translating gives CASSLAGAHSNTGELFF. The chain has TRBV28 and TRBJ2-2; perhaps TRBD1 as D (6 bases). The CDR3 covers 17 residues. CDR1 and CDR2 from the germline V gene are MDHEN and SYDVKM. V shed 2 bases and J shed 0 bases, with 13 bases lying between them.

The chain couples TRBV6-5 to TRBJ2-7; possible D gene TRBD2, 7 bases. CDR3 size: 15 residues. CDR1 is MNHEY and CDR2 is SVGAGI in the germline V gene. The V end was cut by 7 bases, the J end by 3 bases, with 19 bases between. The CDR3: CASTPKGGASYEQYF. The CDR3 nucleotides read TGTGCCAGCACCCCGAAGGGGGGGGCGAGCTACGAGCAGTACTTC.

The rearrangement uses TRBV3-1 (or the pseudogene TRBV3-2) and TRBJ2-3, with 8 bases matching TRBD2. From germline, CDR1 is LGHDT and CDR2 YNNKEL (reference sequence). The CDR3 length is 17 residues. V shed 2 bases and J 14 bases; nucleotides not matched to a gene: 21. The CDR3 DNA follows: TGTGCCAGCAGCCAACCCCTGGCGGGAGGAAAGGCTCCCACACGGTATTTT. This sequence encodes CASSQPLAGGKAPTRYF.

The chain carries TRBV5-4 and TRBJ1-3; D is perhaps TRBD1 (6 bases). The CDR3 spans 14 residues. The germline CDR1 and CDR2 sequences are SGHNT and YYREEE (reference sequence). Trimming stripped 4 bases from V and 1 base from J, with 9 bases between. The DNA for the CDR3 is TGTGCCAGCAGCCAACAGGGATCTGGAAACACCATATATTTT. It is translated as CASSQQGSGNTIYF.

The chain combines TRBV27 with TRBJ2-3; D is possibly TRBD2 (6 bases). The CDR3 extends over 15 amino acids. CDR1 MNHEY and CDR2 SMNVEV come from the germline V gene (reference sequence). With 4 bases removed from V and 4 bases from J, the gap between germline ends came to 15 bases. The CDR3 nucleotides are TGTGCCAGCAGTTGGGGCCTCTGGGGGGCAGATACGCAGTATTTT. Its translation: CASSWGLWGADTQYF.

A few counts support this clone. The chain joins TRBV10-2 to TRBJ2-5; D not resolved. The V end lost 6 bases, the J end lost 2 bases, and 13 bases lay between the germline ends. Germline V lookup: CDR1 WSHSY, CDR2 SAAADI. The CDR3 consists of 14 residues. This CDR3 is CASSLVGRQETQYF. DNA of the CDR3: TGCGCCAGCAGCTTAGTCGGTAGACAAGAGACCCAGTACTTC.

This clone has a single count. The CDR3 region has the DNA TGTGCCAGCAGTCGGGGGAACCAAGAGACCCAGTACTTC. Protein sequence: CASSRGNQETQYF. The chain links TRBV28 to TRBJ2-5, with D possibly being TRBD2 (6 bases). Germline CDR1 reads MDHEN; CDR2 reads SYDVKM. The CDR3 totals 13 residues. Between the trimmed V and J ends, which lost 5 bases and 0 bases, there was a span of 7 bases.

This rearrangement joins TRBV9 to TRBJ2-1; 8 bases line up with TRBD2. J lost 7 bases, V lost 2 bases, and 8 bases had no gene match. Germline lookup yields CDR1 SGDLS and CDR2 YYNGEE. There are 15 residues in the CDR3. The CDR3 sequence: CASSVSGVVGNEQFF. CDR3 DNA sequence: TGTGCCAGCAGCGTTAGCGGGGTGGTTGGGAATGAGCAGTTCTTC.

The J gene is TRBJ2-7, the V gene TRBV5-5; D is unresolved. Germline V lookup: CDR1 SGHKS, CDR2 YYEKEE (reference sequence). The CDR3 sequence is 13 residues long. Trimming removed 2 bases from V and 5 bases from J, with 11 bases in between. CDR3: CASSFSIPDEQYV. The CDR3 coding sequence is TGTGCCAGCAGCTTTAGCATCCCGGACGAGCAGTACGTC.

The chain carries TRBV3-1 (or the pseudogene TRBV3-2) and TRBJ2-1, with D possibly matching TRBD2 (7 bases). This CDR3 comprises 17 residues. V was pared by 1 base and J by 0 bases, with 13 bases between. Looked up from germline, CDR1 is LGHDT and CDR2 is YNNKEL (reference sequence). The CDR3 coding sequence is TGTGCCAGCAGCCAAGTTTGGGGGGGGGCCTCCTACAATGAGCAGTTCTTC. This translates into CASSQVWGGASYNEQFF.

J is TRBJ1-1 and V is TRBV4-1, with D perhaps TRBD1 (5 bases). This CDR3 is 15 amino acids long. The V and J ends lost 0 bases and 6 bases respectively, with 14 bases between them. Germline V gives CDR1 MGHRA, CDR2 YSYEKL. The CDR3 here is CASSQDTGVSAEAFF. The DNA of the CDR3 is TGCGCCAGCAGCCAAGATACGGGGGTCTCCGCTGAAGCTTTCTTT.

The CDR3: CASSQEAGQPYGYTF. The CDR3, as DNA: TGCGCCAGCAGCCAAGAGGCAGGGCAGCCCTATGGCTACACCTTC. The V gene is TRBV4-1, the J gene TRBJ1-2; D possibly corresponds to TRBD1 (5 bases). V shed 0 bases and J shed 4 bases, with 12 bases lying between them. This CDR3 comprises 15 residues. The germline V gene encodes CDR1 MGHRA and CDR2 YSYEKL.

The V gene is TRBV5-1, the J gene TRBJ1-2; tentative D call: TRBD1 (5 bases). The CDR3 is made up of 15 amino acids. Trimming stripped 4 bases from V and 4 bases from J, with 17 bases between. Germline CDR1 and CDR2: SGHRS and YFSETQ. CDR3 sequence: CASSRPEKGRYGYTF. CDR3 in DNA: TGCGCCAGCAGCCGACCCGAGAAGGGGCGCTATGGCTACACCTTC.

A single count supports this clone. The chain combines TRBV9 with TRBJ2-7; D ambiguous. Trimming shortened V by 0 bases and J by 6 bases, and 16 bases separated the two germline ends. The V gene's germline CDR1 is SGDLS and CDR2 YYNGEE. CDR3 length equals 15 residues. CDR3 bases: TGTGCCAGCAGCGTAGGAACGGTAGTCCCGGTCGAGCAGTACGTC. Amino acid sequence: CASSVGTVVPVEQYV.

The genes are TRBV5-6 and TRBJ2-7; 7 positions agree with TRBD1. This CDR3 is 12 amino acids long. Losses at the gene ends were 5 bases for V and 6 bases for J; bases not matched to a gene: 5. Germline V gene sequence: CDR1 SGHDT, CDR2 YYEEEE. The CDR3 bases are TGTGCCAGCAGTTCCACAGGGGTCGAGCAGTACGTC. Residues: CASSSTGVEQYV.